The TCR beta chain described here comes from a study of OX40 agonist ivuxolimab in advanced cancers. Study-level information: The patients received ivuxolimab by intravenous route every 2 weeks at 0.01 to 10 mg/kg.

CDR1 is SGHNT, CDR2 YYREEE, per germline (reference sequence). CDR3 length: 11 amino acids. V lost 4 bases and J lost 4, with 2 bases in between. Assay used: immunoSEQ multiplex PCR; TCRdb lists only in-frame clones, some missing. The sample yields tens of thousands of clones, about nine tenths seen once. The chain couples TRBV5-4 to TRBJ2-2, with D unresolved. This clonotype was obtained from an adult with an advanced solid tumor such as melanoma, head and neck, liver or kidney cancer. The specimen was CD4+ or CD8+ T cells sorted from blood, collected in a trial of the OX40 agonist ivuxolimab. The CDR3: CASSSTGELFF. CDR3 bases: TGTGCCAGCAGCAGCACCGGGGAGCTGTTTTTT.